Described below is a single T cell receptor beta chain sequence and its context. The data originate from a study of blood T cells in healthy people across ages. The second PCR ran roughly 6 to 12 cycles with a sample-barcoded 5' primer and J-beta primers. TCRdb fed the 5' RACE reads into MiXCR, producing one record per CDR3 protein. The top ten hold 3% to 4% of the sample, which has 750,000 to 850,000 distinct CDR3 sequences, around a quarter seen once. Total RNA amounts of at least 6 micrograms were extracted per sample. This CDR3 is built from 14 residues. V was cut by 6 bases and J by 5 bases, with 14 bases left in between. Germline-derived CDR1 and CDR2 are MDHEN and SYDVKM. The sample was also reused in another study, on T cells of mothers and their children.

This TCR was sampled from a boy aged 5 to 17 in good health. The source material was blood. The chain uses TRBV28 and TRBJ1-5, with D unclear. The CDR3: CASRRRRVDQPQHF. The CDR3 nucleotides are TGTGCCAGCAGACGAAGGAGGGTCGATCAGCCCCAGCATTTT.